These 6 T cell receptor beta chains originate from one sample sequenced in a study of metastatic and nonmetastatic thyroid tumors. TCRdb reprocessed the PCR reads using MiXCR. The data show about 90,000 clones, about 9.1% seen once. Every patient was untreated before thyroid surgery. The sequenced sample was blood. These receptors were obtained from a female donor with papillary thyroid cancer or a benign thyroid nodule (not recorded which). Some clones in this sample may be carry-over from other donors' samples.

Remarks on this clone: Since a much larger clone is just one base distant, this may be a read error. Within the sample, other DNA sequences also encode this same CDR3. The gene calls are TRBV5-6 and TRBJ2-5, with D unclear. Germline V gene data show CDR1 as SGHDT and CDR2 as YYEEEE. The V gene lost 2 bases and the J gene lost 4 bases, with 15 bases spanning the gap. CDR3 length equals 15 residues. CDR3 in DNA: TGTGCCAGCAGCTTAATTCTAGAAGGTCGAGAGACCCAGTACTTC. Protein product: CASSLILEGRETQYF. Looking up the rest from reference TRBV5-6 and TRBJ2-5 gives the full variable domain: DAGVTQSPTHLIKTRGQQVTLRCSPKSGHDTVSWYQQALGQGPQFIFQYYEEEERQRGNFPDRFSGHQFPNYSSELNVNALLLGDSALYLCASSLILEGRETQYFGPGTRLLVL.

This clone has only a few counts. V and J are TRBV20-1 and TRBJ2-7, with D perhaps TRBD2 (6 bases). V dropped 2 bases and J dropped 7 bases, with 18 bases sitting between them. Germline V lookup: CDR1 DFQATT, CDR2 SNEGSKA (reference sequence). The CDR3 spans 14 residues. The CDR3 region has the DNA TGCAGTGCTAGACCGGGCGGGGTGTGGGAGGAGCAGTACTTC. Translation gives CSARPGGVWEEQYF.

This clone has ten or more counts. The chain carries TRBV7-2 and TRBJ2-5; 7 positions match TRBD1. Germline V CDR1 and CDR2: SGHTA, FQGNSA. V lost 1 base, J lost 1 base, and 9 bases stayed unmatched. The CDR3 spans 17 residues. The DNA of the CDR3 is TGTGCCAGCAGCTTAGGACAGGGTGGTCTTGTCCAAGAGACCCAGTACTTC. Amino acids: CASSLGQGGLVQETQYF.

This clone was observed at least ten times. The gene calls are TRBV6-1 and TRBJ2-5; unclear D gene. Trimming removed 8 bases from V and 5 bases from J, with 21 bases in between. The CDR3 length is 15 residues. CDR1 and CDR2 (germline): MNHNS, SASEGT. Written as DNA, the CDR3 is TGTGCCAGCTCAAGTGTATACCCAAATCGGGAGACCCAGTACTTC. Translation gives CASSSVYPNRETQYF.

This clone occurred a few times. CDR3 DNA sequence: TGTGCCAGCAGTGTCGCCCGGGACTACCATCAAGAGACCCAGTACTTC. Its translation: CASSVARDYHQETQYF. The chain recombines TRBV28 with TRBJ2-5; 7 bases fit TRBD2. There are 16 residues in the CDR3. The V and J ends lost 5 bases and 2 bases, in that order; junction bases with no gene match: 11. Germline CDR1 is MDHEN and CDR2 is SYDVKM.

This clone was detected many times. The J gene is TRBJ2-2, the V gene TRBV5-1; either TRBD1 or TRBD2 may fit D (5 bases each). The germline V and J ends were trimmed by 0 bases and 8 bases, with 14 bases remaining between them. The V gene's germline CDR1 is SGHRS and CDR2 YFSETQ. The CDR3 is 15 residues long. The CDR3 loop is CASSLVLGAGGELFF. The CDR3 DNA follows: TGCGCCAGCAGCTTGGTGCTCGGGGCCGGAGGGGAGCTGTTTTTT.